The next 6 T cell receptor beta chains were all read from a single sample in a study of blood T cell repertoires in COVID-19. Assay: immunoSEQ multiplex PCR; the TCRdb copy retains only in-frame clones and omits some. The sample shows some 460,000 clones, about 85% of them seen only once. Material for sequencing was PBMCs or T cells enriched from blood (not recorded which). Receptors originate from a woman aged 18 to 35 with acute COVID-19.

J is TRBJ2-2 and V is TRBV24-1; TRBD1 agrees at 8 bases. After removal of 10 bases from V and 4 bases from J, the junction contained 7 bases not matched to a gene. The CDR3 has 14 residues. Germline V gene data show CDR1 as KGHDR and CDR2 as SFDVKD. The CDR3 loop is CATSGQGITGELFF. CDR3 in DNA: TGTGCCACTTCTGGACAGGGTATCACCGGGGAGCTGTTTTTT.

The chain employs TRBV6-2 or TRBV6-3 and TRBJ2-7; possibly TRBD2 for D (5 bases). The length of the CDR3 is 15 residues. CDR1 is MNHEY and CDR2 is SVGEGT in the germline V gene. With 0 bases removed from V and 5 bases from J, the gap between germline ends came to 14 bases. This chain's CDR3 is CASSYSGGPLNEQYF. CDR3 in DNA: TGTGCCAGCAGTTACTCAGGAGGACCGCTCAACGAGCAGTACTTC.

The gene calls are TRBV28 and TRBJ1-5, with D perhaps matching TRBD1 (6 bases). From germline, CDR1 is MDHEN and CDR2 SYDVKM. V was pared by 6 bases and J by 0 bases, with 15 bases between. CDR3 length equals 16 residues. The CDR3, as DNA: TGTGCCAGCAGCCTCACGACAGGTTATAGCAATCAGCCCCAGCATTTT. Translating gives CASSLTTGYSNQPQHF.

The chain recombines TRBV3-1 (or the pseudogene TRBV3-2) with TRBJ2-2, with D perhaps TRBD2 (7 bases). The CDR3 spans 16 residues. Germline V gene sequence: CDR1 LGHDT, CDR2 YNNKEL (reference sequence). The V and J ends lost 1 base and 6 bases respectively, with 15 bases between them. CDR3 bases: TGTGCCAGCAGCCAAGGGTGGGGGGGCCCACCCGGGGAGCTGTTTTTT. It codes for CASSQGWGGPPGELFF.

The V gene is TRBV24-1, the J gene TRBJ2-1, with 8 bases matching TRBD1. J lost 6 bases, V lost 3 bases, and 9 bases had no gene match. The CDR3 sequence is 16 residues long. The germline gives CDR1 KGHDR, CDR2 SFDVKD. The CDR3, as DNA: TGTGCCACCAGTGATCCCTCCGGGACAGGAGGCAATGAGCAGTTCTTC. Protein: CATSDPSGTGGNEQFF.

This chain connects TRBV20-1 to TRBJ2-3; D gene uncertain. Trimming pared 6 bases from V and 2 bases from J, leaving 6 bases between. The CDR3 extends over 11 amino acids. From germline, CDR1 is DFQATT and CDR2 SNEGSKA (reference sequence). The CDR3 DNA is TGCAGTGCCCTCTACACAGATACGCAGTATTTT. Its protein is CSALYTDTQYF.